The 32 T cell receptor beta chains below all came from one sample that was sequenced in a study of shared clonotypes between healthy human individuals. The table came from immunoSEQ multiplex PCR; TCRdb's copy has only in-frame clones and leaves some out. The sample shows millions of clones, over 85% of them seen only once. Sequencing was carried out using naive CD4+ T cells sorted from blood. This sample's subset: CD45RA+ positively selected. The source of these receptors is a man between 18 and 29 years old in good health.

V gene TRBV28 combines with J gene TRBJ1-5, with D unresolved. CDR3 length: 17 amino acids. Trimming cost V 3 bases and J 0 bases, with 15 bases left between them. Germline CDR1 is MDHEN and CDR2 is SYDVKM. Here the CDR3 DNA reads TGTGCCAGCAGTTTGGGCCTCGAGTTATATAGCAATCAGCCCCAGCATTTT. As protein: CASSLGLELYSNQPQHF.

A remark on this clone: This specimen includes other DNA sequences encoding the same CDR3. The CDR3 region is CAISESGGSSYEQYF. Here the CDR3 DNA reads TGTGCCATCAGTGAGTCGGGTGGGAGCTCCTACGAGCAGTACTTC. This chain uses TRBV10-3 with TRBJ2-7, with a tentative D call TRBD2 (5 bases). Trimming cost V 0 bases and J 0 bases, with 9 bases left between them. The germline CDR1 and CDR2 sequences are ENHRY and SYGVKD. This CDR3 spans 15 amino acids.

J is TRBJ2-5 and V is TRBV5-1, with D perhaps TRBD2 (5 bases). This CDR3 has 19 residues. The germline gives CDR1 SGHRS, CDR2 YFSETQ. The V end lost 1 base, the J end lost 1 base, and 23 bases lay between the germline ends. The DNA of the CDR3 is TGCGCCAGCAGCTTGATTGGGTTAACTAGTTATTGGTCCCAAGAGACCCAGTACTTC. It codes for CASSLIGLTSYWSQETQYF.

The V call is TRBV7-9, the J call TRBJ2-7, with TRBD2 as a possible D gene (6 bases). The germline CDR1 and CDR2 sequences are SEHNR and FQNEAQ (reference sequence). The CDR3 is made up of 16 amino acids. The V end was cut by 4 bases, the J end by 3 bases, with 19 bases between. For the CDR3, the DNA is TGTGCCAGCAGCTATATCCCCGGGCTAGCGAGCTACGAGCAGTACTTC. As protein: CASSYIPGLASYEQYF.

A note on this clone: Other DNA sequences in the same sample also yield this CDR3. The genes are TRBV5-1 and TRBJ1-1; D not resolved. The germline V and J ends were trimmed by 5 bases and 5 bases, with 10 bases remaining between them. There are 12 residues in the CDR3. Germline lookup yields CDR1 SGHRS and CDR2 YFSETQ. In DNA form, the CDR3 reads TGCGCCAGCAGGAAGGAGGGTACTGAAGCTTTCTTT. Encoded protein: CASRKEGTEAFF. Together with reference TRBV5-1 and TRBJ1-1, the CDR3 gives the full variable domain: KAGVTQTPRYLIKTRGQQVTLSCSPISGHRSVSWYQQTPGQGLQFLFEYFSETQRNKGNFPGRFSGRQFSNSRSEMNVSTLELGDSALYLCASRKEGTEAFFGQGTRLTVV.

The J gene is TRBJ1-6, the V gene TRBV5-1; D possibly corresponds to TRBD1 (5 bases). Looked up from germline, CDR1 is SGHRS and CDR2 is YFSETQ. The CDR3 length is 16 residues. Trimming removed 0 bases from V and 6 bases from J, with 13 bases in between. The CDR3 sequence is CASSLGLGDFNSPLHF. Written as DNA, the CDR3 is TGCGCCAGCAGCTTGGGTTTGGGGGACTTTAATTCACCCCTCCACTTT.

The chain combines TRBV4-3 with TRBJ1-1; 11 bases agree with TRBD1. The germline CDR1 and CDR2 sequences are LGHNA and YSLEER. The CDR3 length is 15 residues. V gave up 4 bases and J gave up 4 bases; unmatched junction bases: 5. The CDR3 spells CASSPRGQGGTEAFF. The CDR3 DNA reads as TGCGCCAGCAGCCCCCGGGGACAGGGGGGCACTGAAGCTTTCTTT.

The chain joins TRBV6-6 to TRBJ1-5; D is undetermined. V was cut by 2 bases and J by 6 bases, with 17 bases left in between. The CDR3 has 16 amino acids. Germline V gives CDR1 MNHNY, CDR2 SVGAGI (reference sequence). This CDR3 is CASSYEQPRSPQPQHF. The CDR3 DNA sequence: TGTGCCAGCAGTTACGAACAGCCACGGAGTCCTCAGCCCCAGCATTTT.

This rearrangement joins TRBV25-1 to TRBJ2-3; D gene unclear. This CDR3 is 14 amino acids long. Germline V gene lookup returns CDR1 MGHDK and CDR2 SYGVNS. The V end lost 5 bases, the J end lost 4 bases, and 13 bases lay between the germline ends. The CDR3 reads CASSFPGVSDTQYF. The CDR3 region has the DNA TGTGCCAGCAGTTTCCCAGGAGTATCAGATACGCAGTATTTT.

The gene calls are TRBV5-6 and TRBJ1-3; D is perhaps TRBD1 (5 bases). CDR1 is SGHDT and CDR2 is YYEEEE in the germline V gene. The CDR3 is 15 amino acids. The ends were cut back, 0 bases at V and 0 bases at J, with 7 bases in the middle. In DNA, the CDR3 is TGTGCCAGCAGCTTGGGGGACTTCTCTGGAAACACCATATATTTT. Residues: CASSLGDFSGNTIYF.

This chain links TRBV7-2 with TRBJ1-5; a possible D gene is TRBD1 (6 bases). Germline V CDR1 and CDR2: SGHTA, FQGNSA. The V gene lost 8 bases and the J gene lost 2 bases, with 13 bases spanning the gap. There are 14 residues in the CDR3. In DNA form, the CDR3 reads TGTGCCAGCGCACAGGGTTCGGGCAATCAGCCCCAGCATTTT. Translated, it gives CASAQGSGNQPQHF.

Written as DNA, the CDR3 is TGTGCCAGCAGCGTGGGACCGAGCACAGATACGCAGTATTTT. Translating gives CASSVGPSTDTQYF. The chain uses TRBV5-4 and TRBJ2-3; TRBD1 or TRBD2 may be the D gene (5 bases each). Germline CDR1 SGHNT, CDR2 YYREEE (reference sequence). This CDR3 spans 14 amino acids. V shed 4 bases and J shed 0 bases, with 9 bases lying between them.

This clone was counted a few times. This rearrangement joins TRBV11-2 to TRBJ2-7; D is perhaps TRBD1 (5 bases). The CDR3 totals 14 residues. V lost 5 bases to trimming and J lost 0 bases, with 11 bases between them. CDR1 and CDR2 from the germline V gene are SGHAT and FQNNGV. The chain's CDR3 is CASSPTGPSYEQYF. CDR3 nucleotides: TGTGCCAGCAGCCCAACAGGACCCTCCTACGAGCAGTACTTC.

As concerns this clone: The same CDR3 arises from other DNA sequences in this sample as well. The rearrangement uses TRBV7-9 and TRBJ1-1; 8 bases match TRBD1. Germline loops: CDR1 SEHNR, CDR2 FQNEAQ (reference sequence). V dropped 4 bases and J dropped 4; count of bases not matched to a gene: 5. This CDR3 is built from 14 residues. CDR3 in DNA: TGTGCCAGCAGCTCGCAGGGGGCAGGCACTGAAGCTTTCTTT. Protein product: CASSSQGAGTEAFF.

On this clone: The same CDR3 can be traced to other DNA sequences in this sample. The V call is TRBV28, the J call TRBJ2-5, with D uncertain. Germline assignment: CDR1 MDHEN and CDR2 SYDVKM. V was trimmed by 4 bases and J by 0 bases, leaving 3 bases between them. This CDR3 is 12 amino acids long. CDR3 DNA: TGTGCCAGCAGTTGGTACCAAGAGACCCAGTACTTC. Its translation is CASSWYQETQYF.

This clone was seen a single time. This sequence may be a read error, since a much larger clone differs from it by one base. The V call is TRBV13, the J call TRBJ1-5; D remains unclear. This CDR3 is 14 amino acids long. V lost 0 bases to trimming and J lost 3 bases, with 6 bases between them. Germline CDR1 is PRHDT and CDR2 is FYEKMQ (reference sequence). CDR3 sequence reads: CASSLGPINQPQHF. CDR3 in DNA: TGTGCCAGCAGCTTAGGACCGATCAATCAGCCCCAGCATTTT.

This clone was counted once. The chain has TRBV7-2 and TRBJ1-2, with TRBD1 matching over 7 bases. The germline V gene has CDR1 SGHTA and CDR2 FQGNSA. There are 16 residues in the CDR3. V was clipped by 5 bases and J by 6 bases; unmatched bases: 15. The DNA for the CDR3 is TGTGCCAGCAGCGCATATAGGGGAAGGGGGCAGGATGGCTACACCTTC. Encoded protein: CASSAYRGRGQDGYTF.

This rearrangement joins TRBV7-3 to TRBJ2-7; D unresolved. Trimming removed 0 bases at V and 2 bases at J, with 8 bases between. The CDR3 is 14 amino acids. Germline CDR1 and CDR2: SGHTA and FQGTGA. The CDR3 loop reads CASSLTGLAYEQYF. The CDR3 region has the DNA TGTGCCAGCAGCTTAACAGGGCTGGCCTACGAGCAGTACTTC.

In the case of this clone: Within the sample, other DNA sequences also encode this same CDR3. V and J are TRBV20-1 and TRBJ2-1; no clear D gene. The CDR3 runs to 11 residues. CDR1 and CDR2 (germline): DFQATT, SNEGSKA (reference sequence). The V end lost 6 bases, the J end lost 3 bases, and 6 bases lay between the germline ends. In nucleotides, the CDR3 is TGCAGTGCCCCAGACTACAATGAGCAGTTCTTC. Its translation: CSAPDYNEQFF.

The chain uses TRBV5-1 and TRBJ1-2, with D maybe TRBD1 (5 bases). The CDR3 sequence is 15 residues long. Trimming took 0 bases from V and 6 from J, leaving 15 bases between them. CDR1 and CDR2 from the germline V gene are SGHRS and YFSETQ. The CDR3: CASSLEPAGYNGYTF. The DNA of the CDR3 is TGCGCCAGCAGCTTGGAGCCCGCAGGGTATAATGGCTACACCTTC.

The chain employs TRBV2 and TRBJ2-1; the match to TRBD1 covers 9 bases. The trim removed 4 bases at V and 7 bases at J, leaving 8 bases unmatched. The CDR3 is made up of 15 amino acids. The germline V gene encodes CDR1 SNHLY and CDR2 FYNNEI. CDR3 sequence: CASSAGTGNPNEQFF. DNA of the CDR3: TGTGCCAGCAGTGCCGGGACAGGGAATCCGAATGAGCAGTTCTTC.

The V call is TRBV21-1, the J call TRBJ2-7; no check of the table's D call, TRBD1, against the DNA was made. TRBV21-1 is tagged as a pseudogene. The CDR3 runs 13 residues. CDR3 nucleotide sequence: TGTGCCAGCAGCAGATCCCAGGGGGGCGAGCAGTACTTC. As protein: CASSRSQGGEQYF.

The chain couples TRBV6-6 to TRBJ2-4; no reliable D call. Germline V gene lookup returns CDR1 MNHNY and CDR2 SVGAGI (reference sequence). Trimming left V 0 bases short and J 9 bases short, with 12 bases between. The CDR3 sequence is 14 residues long. CDR3 nucleotide sequence: TGTGCCAGCAGTTACTCGAGCTCGAACAGCATTCAGTACTTC. Protein product: CASSYSSSNSIQYF.

The chain carries TRBV25-1 and TRBJ2-1; 9 nucleotides agree with TRBD2. The J segment lost 3 bases and the V segment lost 0 bases, leaving 6 bases of the junction unmatched. Germline values: CDR1 MGHDK, CDR2 SYGVNS. This CDR3 is built from 17 residues. The DNA of the CDR3 is TGTGCCAGCAGTGAATATCGCGCGGGGGGGATCTACAATGAGCAGTTCTTC. Translating it yields CASSEYRAGGIYNEQFF.

The chain uses TRBV12-5 and TRBJ2-5; the D gene could be TRBD1 or TRBD2 (6 bases each). CDR3 length equals 17 residues. The V gene lost 0 bases and the J gene lost 7 bases, with 21 bases spanning the gap. Germline-derived CDR1 and CDR2 are LGHNT and FRNRAP. The CDR3 nucleotides read TGTGCTAGTGGTTTGGTAACAGGGTCCGGAGGGGTTGGGACCCAGTACTTC. The encoded protein is CASGLVTGSGGVGTQYF. Filled out from reference TRBV12-5 and TRBJ2-5, the complete variable domain reads DARVTQTPRHKVTEMGQEVTMRCQPILGHNTVFWYRQTMMQGLELLAYFRNRAPLDDSGMPKDRFSAEMPDATLATLKIQPSEPRDSAVYFCASGLVTGSGGVGTQYFGPGTRLLVL.

This clone was seen a single time. The chain carries TRBV9 and TRBJ1-4; D gene unclear. Germline CDR1 and CDR2: SGDLS and YYNGEE. Trimming left V 2 bases short and J 1 base short, with 12 bases between. This CDR3 region has 16 residues. CDR3 DNA: TGTGCCAGCAGCGTTGAGGGAAGAATAACTAATGAAAAACTGTTTTTT. As protein: CASSVEGRITNEKLFF. Using reference TRBV9 and TRBJ1-4 for the parts outside the CDR3, the full variable domain is DSGVTQTPKHLITATGQRVTLRCSPRSGDLSVYWYQQSLDQGLQFLIQYYNGEERAKGNILERFSAQQFPDLHSELNLSSLELGDSALYFCASSVEGRITNEKLFFGSGTQLSVL.

The chain joins TRBV19 to TRBJ2-1; 7 nucleotides match TRBD2. V was clipped by 6 bases and J by 4 bases; unmatched bases: 9. The germline V gene encodes CDR1 LNHDA and CDR2 SQIVND (reference sequence). This CDR3 has 15 residues. The CDR3 loop reads CASRGGLAVYNEQFF. In DNA, the CDR3 is TGTGCCAGTAGAGGAGGTCTAGCGGTATACAATGAGCAGTTCTTC.

This clone was recorded once. The chain couples TRBV7-2 to TRBJ2-7; a possible D gene is TRBD2 (6 bases). V was pared by 3 bases and J by 3 bases, with 15 bases between. The CDR3 covers 15 residues. The germline CDR1 and CDR2 sequences are SGHTA and FQGNSA. The CDR3 loop is CASSFGLTGGYEQYF. The CDR3 DNA reads as TGTGCCAGCAGCTTCGGCTTAACCGGGGGCTACGAGCAGTACTTC. The full variable domain, with the rest looked up from reference TRBV7-2 and TRBJ2-7, is GAGVSQSPSNKVTEKGKDVELRCDPISGHTALYWYRQSLGQGLEFLIYFQGNSAPDKSGLPSDRFSAERTGGSVSTLTIQRTQQEDSAVYLCASSFGLTGGYEQYFGPGTRLTVT.

The rearrangement links TRBV6-5 to TRBJ1-2; no reliable D call. V lost 7 bases to trimming and J lost 4 bases, with 13 bases between them. Germline V gives CDR1 MNHEY, CDR2 SVGAGI. The CDR3 contains 13 residues. The CDR3 nucleotides are TGTGCCAGCAAGATGGGCAGAAGCTATGGCTACACCTTC. Its translation is CASKMGRSYGYTF.

This clone appeared a few times. The CDR3, as DNA: TGTGCCAGCAGTGAGGGGACATTGAGCTACACCTTC. This gives the protein CASSEGTLSYTF. This chain links TRBV6-1 with TRBJ1-2; a weak D match, TRBD1 (6 bases). The CDR3 runs to 12 residues. The germline V gene has CDR1 MNHNS and CDR2 SASEGT. V lost 3 bases to trimming and J lost 9 bases, with 11 bases between them.

The chain recombines TRBV18 with TRBJ1-2; 9 bases line up with TRBD1. The CDR3 length is 17 residues. Germline CDR1 reads KGHSH; CDR2 reads LQKENI. Trimming took 5 bases from V and 8 from J; bases not matched to a gene: 18. CDR3 coding DNA: TGTGCCAGCTCATCGGTCGGGACAGGGTTCTTAGGAGAGGGCTACACCTTC. Its translation: CASSSVGTGFLGEGYTF.

J is TRBJ2-4 and V is TRBV30, with 10 bases that match TRBD1. The CDR3 loop spans 14 amino acids. Germline V lookup: CDR1 GTSNPN, CDR2 SVGIG (reference sequence). The trim removed 0 bases at V and 6 bases at J, leaving 2 bases unmatched. CDR3 sequence (DNA): TGTGCCTGGAGTGTGGGACAGGGGACAAACATTCAGTACTTC. Its translation: CAWSVGQGTNIQYF. Supplemented by reference TRBV30 and TRBJ2-4, the full variable domain reads SQTIHQWPATLVQPVGSPLSLECTVEGTSNPNLYWYRQAAGRGLQLLFYSVGIGQISSEVPQNLSASRPQDRQFILSSKKLLLSDSGFYLCAWSVGQGTNIQYFGAGTRLSVL.